This record looks at one T cell receptor (beta chain) sequence and its context. TCRdb analysed the RT-PCR reads with MiXCR anew, one entry per CDR3 protein. The sample gives roughly 40,000 distinct CDR3 sequences, roughly 30% of which show up once; more than 70% is in the top ten. The data stem from a study of patients and donors after allogeneic stem cell transplantation. Sequenced: blood, either unsorted or a sorted T cell fraction (not recorded which). The sequence derives from a human donor who was either an allogeneic HSCT recipient or a stem cell or donor lymphocyte infusion donor (not recorded which). It is not recorded whose cells these are; they may come from a transplant donor.

CDR3 sequence: CASSFGRGSEQFF. The CDR3 region has the DNA TGTGCCAGCAGTTTCGGGCGGGGGAGTGAGCAGTTCTTC. The chain is built from TRBV12-3 or TRBV12-4 and TRBJ2-1, with 7 bases lining up with TRBD2. This CDR3 is built from 13 residues. The junction had 5 bases not matched to a gene; V was cut back by 3 bases and J by 9 bases.